A selection of T cell receptor beta chains follows, all from one sample in a study of T cell repertoires in cytomegalovirus infection. Each CDR3 protein is one row after TCRdb ran MiXCR on the reads. The sample lists about 230,000 distinct CDR3 sequences, approximately 22% occurring once. The sequenced material came from CD8+ T cells from PBMCs. These receptors were obtained from a human donor in good health (CMV status not recorded). Some clones in this sample may be carry-over from other donors' samples. Both conserved end residues are part of each CDR3. Fields, in order: CDR3 DNA, CDR3 protein, CDR3 length, D gene, clone size, J gene, V gene. D genes are given only for firm matches. Not every row has a clone size; where given, it reads once, few, many or a size class.

DNA: TGTGCCAGCAGTTACTCGGAAAGGGATACGCAGTATTTT
CDR3: CASSYSERDTQYF
length: 13
D: .
size: many
J: TRBJ2-3
V: TRBV6-5

DNA: TGTGCCAGCAGCTCCGAGGGGACAGGAGATAACTATGGCTACACCTTC
CDR3: CASSSEGTGDNYGYTF
length: 16
D: TRBD1
size: many
J: TRBJ1-2
V: TRBV7-9

DNA: TGTGCCAGCAGTGAAGGGTCAGGGTATAGCAATCAGCCCCAGCATTTT
CDR3: CASSEGSGYSNQPQHF
length: 16
D: .
size: few
J: TRBJ1-5
V: TRBV2

DNA: TGTGCCAGCAGCATACAGGGTAGGTTTTCCTACGAGCAGTACTTC
CDR3: CASSIQGRFSYEQYF
length: 15
D: .
size: many
J: TRBJ2-7
V: TRBV13

DNA: TGTGCCAGCAGTTTCGAGACAGGTGGTTCACCCCTCCACTTT
CDR3: CASSFETGGSPLHF
length: 14
D: .
size: many
J: TRBJ1-6
V: TRBV28

DNA: TGCGCCAGCAGCCCGTACCCAGTGGTCACTGAAGCTTTCTTT
CDR3: CASSPYPVVTEAFF
length: 14
D: .
size: .
J: TRBJ1-1
V: TRBV4-1

DNA: TGTGCCAGCAGCACGGGACCCCGACCTCACGAGCAGTACTTC
CDR3: CASSTGPRPHEQYF
length: 14
D: .
size: .
J: TRBJ2-7
V: TRBV7-9

DNA: TGTGCCAGCAAAGGGACAGGTGGCTACACCTTC
CDR3: CASKGTGGYTF
length: 11
D: TRBD1
size: many
J: TRBJ1-2
V: TRBV27

DNA: TGTGCCAGCAGGGAAGCCCAGGCGGTCCACAATGAAAAACTGTTTTTT
CDR3: CASREAQAVHNEKLFF
length: 16
D: .
size: .
J: TRBJ1-4
V: TRBV2

DNA: TGTGCCAGCAGCTTAGAGTGGGAGACCCAGTACTTC
CDR3: CASSLEWETQYF
length: 12
D: .
size: many
J: TRBJ2-5
V: TRBV7-2

DNA: TGCAGTGCTAGTGCGGGGAACACTGAAGCTTTCTTT
CDR3: CSASAGNTEAFF
length: 12
D: .
size: .
J: TRBJ1-1
V: TRBV20-1

DNA: TGCAGTGCACCCACCTCTGAGGCCCAGTACTTC
CDR3: CSAPTSEAQYF
length: 11
D: .
size: .
J: TRBJ2-5
V: TRBV20-1

DNA: TGTGCCAGCACGGGAGACATCGCTAGCACAGATACGCAGTATTTT
CDR3: CASTGDIASTDTQYF
length: 15
D: .
size: .
J: TRBJ2-3
V: TRBV2

DNA: TGTGCCAGCAGCTTAGACGGGACTAGCGGGGGGCTATACACCTACAATGAGCAGTTCTTC
CDR3: CASSLDGTSGGLYTYNEQFF
length: 20
D: TRBD2
size: .
J: TRBJ2-1
V: TRBV7-2

DNA: TGTGCCAGCAGCTTAGCGGCAGGGACCGGCACAGATACGCAGTATTTT
CDR3: CASSLAAGTGTDTQYF
length: 16
D: .
size: few
J: TRBJ2-3
V: TRBV7-8

DNA: TGTGCCAGCAGCTCGGGGACAGCGAGTTCCTACGAGCAGTACTTC
CDR3: CASSSGTASSYEQYF
length: 15
D: TRBD1
size: .
J: TRBJ2-7
V: TRBV5-4

DNA: TGTGCCAGCAGCTTAGCGGGGGCCGGGGCCAACGTCCTGACTTTC
CDR3: CASSLAGAGANVLTF
length: 15
D: .
size: many
J: TRBJ2-6
V: TRBV7-6

DNA: TGTGCCAGCAAAGCAGCGGGACTAGCGGGGCAAGAGACCCAGTACTTC
CDR3: CASKAAGLAGQETQYF
length: 16
D: TRBD2
size: .
J: TRBJ2-5
V: TRBV2

DNA: TGTGCCAGCAGTTTAAGTAGCGGGGATACCTACAATGAGCAGTTCTTC
CDR3: CASSLSSGDTYNEQFF
length: 16
D: TRBD2
size: few
J: TRBJ2-1
V: TRBV27

DNA: TGTGCCAGCAGCTCTATTTGGACTAGCGAGCCCACAGATACGCAGTATTTT
CDR3: CASSSIWTSEPTDTQYF
length: 17
D: TRBD2
size: many
J: TRBJ2-3
V: TRBV7-2

DNA: TGTGCCAGCAGTGGCCGGTTAGCGGGGGGAATTGAGCAGTTCTTC
CDR3: CASSGRLAGGIEQFF
length: 15
D: TRBD2
size: few
J: TRBJ2-1
V: TRBV25-1

DNA: TGCAGCGTTGAAGGTATGAGGGGCCTCCCCTACAATGAGCAGTTCTTC
CDR3: CSVEGMRGLPYNEQFF
length: 16
D: .
size: .
J: TRBJ2-1
V: TRBV29-1

DNA: TGTGCCAGCAGTTACGGGTCTGGGGCCAACGTCCTGACTTTC
CDR3: CASSYGSGANVLTF
length: 14
D: .
size: .
J: TRBJ2-6
V: TRBV6-6

DNA: TGTGCCAGCAGCTTCGTTAGCGGGCTAACAGATACGCAGTATTTT
CDR3: CASSFVSGLTDTQYF
length: 15
D: TRBD2
size: few
J: TRBJ2-3
V: TRBV5-5

DNA: TGTGCCAGCAGTAAAGGACTAGCGGGGGGGAGCTCCTACAATGAGCAGTTCTTC
CDR3: CASSKGLAGGSSYNEQFF
length: 18
D: TRBD2
size: few
J: TRBJ2-1
V: TRBV7-9

DNA: TGTGCCAGTAGTATAGATCGTGGGACAGGGGACAATGAGCAGTTCTTC
CDR3: CASSIDRGTGDNEQFF
length: 16
D: TRBD1
size: few
J: TRBJ2-1
V: TRBV19

DNA: TGTGCCAGCAGTTTCCGGAACACCGGGGAGCTGTTTTTT
CDR3: CASSFRNTGELFF
length: 13
D: .
size: .
J: TRBJ2-2
V: TRBV28

DNA: TGTGCCAGCAGCTTAGAGGGGACGTCCGTATGGAATGAGCAGTTCTTC
CDR3: CASSLEGTSVWNEQFF
length: 16
D: .
size: .
J: TRBJ2-1
V: TRBV7-9

DNA: TGCAGTGCTAGGAGGACAGGTCCAGATACGCAGTATTTT
CDR3: CSARRTGPDTQYF
length: 13
D: TRBD1
size: .
J: TRBJ2-3
V: TRBV20-1

DNA: TGTGCCAGCAGTTTAGTAGAGGACCGCAATCAGCCCCAGCATTTT
CDR3: CASSLVEDRNQPQHF
length: 15
D: .
size: .
J: TRBJ1-5
V: TRBV28

DNA: TGTGCCAGCAGCTGGGAACAGGGGGCTCGGACTGAAGCTTTCTTT
CDR3: CASSWEQGARTEAFF
length: 15
D: TRBD1
size: many
J: TRBJ1-1
V: TRBV7-9

DNA: TGCAGTGCTAGTGGTCGATTGAACACTGAAGCTTTCTTT
CDR3: CSASGRLNTEAFF
length: 13
D: .
size: .
J: TRBJ1-1
V: TRBV20-1

DNA: TGTGCCAGCAGTCGAGGGGTCGGTAGCGGGGGTCCGAACACCGGGGAGCTGTTTTTT
CDR3: CASSRGVGSGGPNTGELFF
length: 19
D: TRBD2
size: few
J: TRBJ2-2
V: TRBV7-9

DNA: TGTGCCAGCAGTTTAGGAGCGGGGATCACAGATACGCAGTATTTT
CDR3: CASSLGAGITDTQYF
length: 15
D: TRBD2
size: .
J: TRBJ2-3
V: TRBV28

DNA: TGCAGCGTTGAAGATCGGACGGAAACCTACGAGCAGTACTTC
CDR3: CSVEDRTETYEQYF
length: 14
D: .
size: .
J: TRBJ2-7
V: TRBV29-1

DNA: TGTGCCAGCAGCCAAGATGGGGACAGGGCAGATACGCAGTATTTT
CDR3: CASSQDGDRADTQYF
length: 15
D: TRBD1
size: .
J: TRBJ2-3
V: TRBV3-1

DNA: TGTGCCAGCAGTTACAAGGGGAAGTGGACTGAAGCTTTCTTT
CDR3: CASSYKGKWTEAFF
length: 14
D: .
size: .
J: TRBJ1-1
V: TRBV6-6

DNA: .
CDR3: CASSFGPGQGSEQFF
length: 15
D: .
size: many
J: TRBJ2-1
V: TRBV5-5

DNA: TGCGCCAGTGGGGGGGGGGATGGGGCCAACGTCCTGACTTTC
CDR3: CASGGGDGANVLTF
length: 14
D: TRBD2
size: .
J: TRBJ2-6
V: TRBV23-1

DNA: TGTGCCAGCAGCTTGGGTCAGGGGGCCTCGGATGAGCAGTTCTTC
CDR3: CASSLGQGASDEQFF
length: 15
D: TRBD1
size: few
J: TRBJ2-1
V: TRBV5-6

DNA: TGTGCCACCAGCAGACTAGCGGGGGCCTCCAATGAGCAGTTCTTC
CDR3: CATSRLAGASNEQFF
length: 15
D: TRBD2
size: few
J: TRBJ2-1
V: TRBV15

DNA: TGCGCCAGCAGCCAAGGACCTGAAAGCTCCTACGAGCAGTACTTC
CDR3: CASSQGPESSYEQYF
length: 15
D: .
size: few
J: TRBJ2-7
V: TRBV4-1

DNA: TGTGCCAGCAGTTTTGGGACAGGGGAGTACGAGCAGTACTTC
CDR3: CASSFGTGEYEQYF
length: 14
D: TRBD1
size: few
J: TRBJ2-7
V: TRBV28

DNA: TGTGCCAGCAGCTTAGGACAGGGGTACCAAGAGACCCAGTACTTC
CDR3: CASSLGQGYQETQYF
length: 15
D: TRBD1
size: many
J: TRBJ2-5
V: TRBV7-6

DNA: TGTGCCAGCAGTTTATCAGGGAACAATGAGCAGTTCTTC
CDR3: CASSLSGNNEQFF
length: 13
D: .
size: .
J: TRBJ2-1
V: TRBV28

DNA: TGTGCCAGCAGCATGACAGCGGCTAGGGAACAGCCCCAGCATTTT
CDR3: CASSMTAAREQPQHF
length: 15
D: .
size: few
J: TRBJ1-5
V: TRBV7-6

DNA: TGCAGCGGGGGGGGACTAGCGAACTACAATGAGCAGTTCTTC
CDR3: CSGGGLANYNEQFF
length: 14
D: TRBD2
size: few
J: TRBJ2-1
V: TRBV29-1

DNA: TGTGCCAGCAGTTCCCCGGACGGCTATGGCTACACCTTC
CDR3: CASSSPDGYGYTF
length: 13
D: .
size: few
J: TRBJ1-2
V: TRBV12-3/TRBV12-4

DNA: TGTGCCACCCGCGGGGGGGCGGATTTGCGTGAGCAGTTCTTC
CDR3: CATRGGADLREQFF
length: 14
D: TRBD2
size: few
J: TRBJ2-1
V: TRBV28

DNA: TGTGCCAGCAGCTTGGGGCAGGGGGCTGGGGAGCTGTTTTTT
CDR3: CASSLGQGAGELFF
length: 14
D: TRBD1
size: many
J: TRBJ2-2
V: TRBV7-2